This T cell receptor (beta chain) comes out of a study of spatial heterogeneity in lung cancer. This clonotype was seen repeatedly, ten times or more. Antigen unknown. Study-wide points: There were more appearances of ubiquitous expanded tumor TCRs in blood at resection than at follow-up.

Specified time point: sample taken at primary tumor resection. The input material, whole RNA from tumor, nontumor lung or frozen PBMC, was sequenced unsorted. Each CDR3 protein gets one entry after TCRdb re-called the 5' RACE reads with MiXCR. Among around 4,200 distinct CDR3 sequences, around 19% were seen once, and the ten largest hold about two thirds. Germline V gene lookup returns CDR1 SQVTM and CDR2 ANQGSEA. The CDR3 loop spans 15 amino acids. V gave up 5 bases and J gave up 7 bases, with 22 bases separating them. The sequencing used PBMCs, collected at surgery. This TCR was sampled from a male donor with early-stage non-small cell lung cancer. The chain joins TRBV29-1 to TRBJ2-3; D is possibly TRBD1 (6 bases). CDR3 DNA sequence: TGCAGCGTTAAACTACAGGGAACCCTGGCTTATACGCAGTATTTT. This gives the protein CSVKLQGTLAYTQYF.